A single TCR beta chain is shown here with its context. V lost 4 bases, J lost 3 bases, and 10 bases lay in between. The CDR3 is 13 amino acids. The source of the sample is a study of CD8 T cells in Susac syndrome. Reverse transcription of about 0.5 to 1 ug RNA used random hexamers. TCR beta CDR3 was amplified by immunoSEQ multiplex PCR. This amplification extended across 54 Vbeta and 13 Jbeta segments. TCRdb called the immunoSEQ multiplex PCR reads again in MiXCR, with one record for every CDR3 protein. Here the sample spans 180,000 or so distinct CDR3 sequences, about 95% being singletons. This chain uses TRBV12-3 or TRBV12-4 with TRBJ2-7, with a possible D match to TRBD1 (5 bases). Sequencing was done on a sample of CD4+ T cells from PBMCs. This clonotype was obtained from a human donor in good health. The CDR3 sequence is CASSSQGFYEQYF. The CDR3 DNA reads TGTGCCAGCAGTTCCCAGGGATTCTACGAGCAGTACTTC.